A selection of T cell receptor beta chains follows, all from one sample in a study of cytomegalovirus exposure and HLA in healthy donors. Measured with immunoSEQ multiplex PCR; TCRdb has only the in-frame clones, and not every one. The sample records 120,000 or so clones, about 90% being singletons. Material: PBMCs. These receptors all come from a woman younger than 30 in good health and CMV-seronegative. CDR3s include the opening cysteine and the closing phenylalanine or tryptophan. A D gene is named only where the DNA matches it firmly. Clone size is shown for a subset of rows, as once, few, many or a class of expanded clone.

TRBJ2-1 | TRBV7-8 | 14 | . | TRBD2 | CASSLGLAGDEQFF | TGTGCCAGCAGCTTAGGACTAGCGGGAGATGAGCAGTTCTTC
TRBJ2-1 | TRBV28 | 15 | . | . | CASSFPAQGSNEQFF | TGTGCCAGCAGTTTCCCGGCCCAGGGGAGCAATGAGCAGTTCTTC
TRBJ1-5 | TRBV27 | 16 | . | . | CASSPKRGVSNQPQHF | TGTGCCAGCAGCCCAAAGCGGGGGGTCAGCAATCAGCCCCAGCATTTT
TRBJ2-1 | TRBV28 | 16 | . | TRBD2 | CASSFSTSGGFNEQFF | TGTGCCAGCAGTTTTTCGACTAGCGGAGGTTTCAATGAGCAGTTCTTC
TRBJ2-3 | TRBV5-4 | 14 | . | TRBD2 | CASRLAGSTDTQYF | TGTGCCAGCAGACTAGCGGGTAGCACAGATACGCAGTATTTT
TRBJ2-5 | TRBV14 | 15 | . | . | CASSQGSGPGETQYF | TGTGCCAGCAGCCAAGGTTCGGGCCCGGGGGAGACCCAGTACTTC
TRBJ2-1 | TRBV11-3 | 15 | once | . | CASSLPPWGVNEQFF | TGTGCCAGCAGCCTTCCCCCCTGGGGGGTAAATGAGCAGTTCTTC
TRBJ1-2 | TRBV19 | 15 | . | . | CASRQIGGTNYGYTF | TGTGCCAGTAGGCAGATAGGGGGAACTAACTATGGCTACACCTTC
TRBJ2-7 | TRBV11-1 | 16 | . | TRBD2 | CASSSSGLAGVHEQYF | TGTGCCAGCAGCTCATCGGGACTAGCGGGAGTTCATGAGCAGTACTTC
TRBJ2-2 | TRBV7-3 | 15 | . | TRBD1 | CASSLQGQGSGELFF | TGTGCCAGCAGCCTACAGGGACAGGGCAGCGGGGAGCTGTTTTTT
TRBJ2-7 | TRBV5-1 | 15 | . | TRBD2 | CASSLERGQTYEQYF | TGCGCCAGCAGCTTGGAGCGGGGGCAGACCTACGAGCAGTACTTC
TRBJ2-5 | TRBV5-6 | 17 | . | TRBD2 | CASSLNSGRAYQETQYF | TGTGCCAGCAGCCTGAATAGCGGGAGGGCGTACCAAGAGACCCAGTACTTC
TRBJ2-7 | TRBV28 | 15 | . | . | CASSSSDSYSYEQYF | TGTGCCAGCAGTTCATCCGACAGCTACTCCTACGAGCAGTACTTC
TRBJ1-1 | TRBV19 | 14 | . | . | CASSILAGRDEAFF | TGTGCCAGTAGTATCTTGGCAGGGCGGGATGAAGCTTTCTTT
TRBJ2-7 | TRBV5-1 | 14 | . | . | CASSPPQGRHEQYF | TGCGCCAGCAGCCCCCCCCAGGGTCGGCACGAGCAGTACTTC
TRBJ1-2 | TRBV7-9 | 11 | . | . | CASRGGVDYTF | TGTGCCAGCAGGGGAGGGGTGGACTACACCTTC
TRBJ1-6 | TRBV5-1 | 15 | . | TRBD1 | CASSSRDRANSPLHF | TGCGCCAGCAGCAGCCGGGACAGGGCGAATTCACCCCTCCACTTT
TRBJ1-2 | TRBV2 | 14 | . | . | CASSAGGAGDGYTF | TGTGCCAGCAGTGCTGGGGGGGCTGGGGATGGCTACACCTTC
TRBJ2-7 | TRBV7-2 | 15 | many | TRBD2 | CASSSTSGSFHEQYF | TGTGCCAGCAGCTCAACTAGCGGGAGTTTCCACGAGCAGTACTTC
TRBJ2-7 | TRBV2 | 18 | . | TRBD1 | CASSIIRSPGQGTYEQYF | TGTGCCAGCAGTATAATAAGGTCTCCGGGACAGGGGACCTACGAGCAGTACTTC
TRBJ1-3 | TRBV25-1 | 15 | . | . | CASSEGAYSGNTIYF | TGTGCCAGCAGTGAGGGAGCCTACTCTGGAAACACCATATATTTT
TRBJ2-7 | TRBV10-2 | 13 | . | TRBD1 | CASSPGQAYEQYF | TGCGCCAGCAGTCCAGGACAGGCCTACGAGCAGTACTTC
TRBJ1-5 | TRBV15 | 16 | . | TRBD1 | CATSPRQTGVGQPQHF | TGTGCCACCAGCCCCCGCCAGACAGGGGTGGGCCAGCCCCAGCATTTT
TRBJ1-1 | TRBV30 | 13 | once | TRBD1 | CAWDQDRGTEAFF | TGTGCCTGGGATCAGGACAGGGGCACTGAAGCTTTCTTT
TRBJ1-4 | TRBV5-1 | 15 | . | TRBD1 | CASSYQTGSGEKLFF | TGCGCCAGCAGCTACCAGACAGGGTCGGGTGAAAAACTGTTTTTT
TRBJ2-7 | TRBV15 | 14 | . | . | CATSREGATYEQYF | TGTGCCACCAGCAGAGAGGGGGCGACCTACGAGCAGTACTTC
TRBJ1-2 | TRBV4-1 | 16 | . | . | CASSQDFTGSTYGYTF | TGCGCCAGCAGCCAAGATTTTACAGGGTCTACCTATGGCTACACCTTC
TRBJ2-7 | TRBV30 | 14 | . | TRBD1 | CAWTRTGFSYEQYF | TGTGCCTGGACCAGGACAGGGTTCTCCTACGAGCAGTACTTC